The T cell receptor beta chain described here comes from a study of cytomegalovirus exposure and HLA in healthy donors. Vbeta (60) and Jbeta (13) primers were used in the PCR. Clones were read by immunoSEQ multiplex PCR, and TCRdb kept only the in-frame ones, dropping some. The sample lists around 94,000 clones; 75% to 80% were seen once. On this clone: What it recognizes is unknown.

Looked up from germline, CDR1 is SGHRS and CDR2 is YFSETQ. The CDR3 length is 16 residues. V lost 4 bases and J lost 0, with 14 bases in between. Study-wide findings and caveats: Listed as cytomegalovirus-associated were 150 or so TCR beta chains.

Sequenced: PBMCs. This TCR came from a male donor in good health and CMV-seropositive. The rearrangement uses TRBV5-1 and TRBJ1-3, with TRBD1 as a possible D gene (6 bases). The chain's CDR3 is CASSLTGTTSGNTIYF. The CDR3 region has the DNA TGCGCCAGCAGCCTCACCGGGACAACCTCTGGAAACACCATATATTTT.